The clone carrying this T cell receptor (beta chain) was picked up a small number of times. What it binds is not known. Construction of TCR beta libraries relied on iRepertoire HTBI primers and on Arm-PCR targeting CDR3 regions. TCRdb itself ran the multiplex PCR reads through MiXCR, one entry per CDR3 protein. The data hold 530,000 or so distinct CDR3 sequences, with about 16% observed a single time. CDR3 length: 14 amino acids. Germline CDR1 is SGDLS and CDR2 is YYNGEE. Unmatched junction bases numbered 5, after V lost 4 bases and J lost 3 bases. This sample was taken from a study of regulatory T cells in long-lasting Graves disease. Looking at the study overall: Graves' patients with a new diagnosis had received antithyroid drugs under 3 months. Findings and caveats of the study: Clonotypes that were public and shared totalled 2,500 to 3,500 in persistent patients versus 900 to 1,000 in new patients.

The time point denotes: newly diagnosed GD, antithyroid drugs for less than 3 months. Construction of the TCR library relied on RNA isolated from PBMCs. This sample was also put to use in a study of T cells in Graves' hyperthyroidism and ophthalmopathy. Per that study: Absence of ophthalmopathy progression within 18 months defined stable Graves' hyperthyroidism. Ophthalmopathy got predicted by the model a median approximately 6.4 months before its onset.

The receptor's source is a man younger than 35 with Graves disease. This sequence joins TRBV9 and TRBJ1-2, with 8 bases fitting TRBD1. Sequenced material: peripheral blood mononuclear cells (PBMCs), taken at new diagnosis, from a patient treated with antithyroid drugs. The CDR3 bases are TGTGCCAGCAGCCCGGGACAGGAATACTATGGCTACACCTTC. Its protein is CASSPGQEYYGYTF.